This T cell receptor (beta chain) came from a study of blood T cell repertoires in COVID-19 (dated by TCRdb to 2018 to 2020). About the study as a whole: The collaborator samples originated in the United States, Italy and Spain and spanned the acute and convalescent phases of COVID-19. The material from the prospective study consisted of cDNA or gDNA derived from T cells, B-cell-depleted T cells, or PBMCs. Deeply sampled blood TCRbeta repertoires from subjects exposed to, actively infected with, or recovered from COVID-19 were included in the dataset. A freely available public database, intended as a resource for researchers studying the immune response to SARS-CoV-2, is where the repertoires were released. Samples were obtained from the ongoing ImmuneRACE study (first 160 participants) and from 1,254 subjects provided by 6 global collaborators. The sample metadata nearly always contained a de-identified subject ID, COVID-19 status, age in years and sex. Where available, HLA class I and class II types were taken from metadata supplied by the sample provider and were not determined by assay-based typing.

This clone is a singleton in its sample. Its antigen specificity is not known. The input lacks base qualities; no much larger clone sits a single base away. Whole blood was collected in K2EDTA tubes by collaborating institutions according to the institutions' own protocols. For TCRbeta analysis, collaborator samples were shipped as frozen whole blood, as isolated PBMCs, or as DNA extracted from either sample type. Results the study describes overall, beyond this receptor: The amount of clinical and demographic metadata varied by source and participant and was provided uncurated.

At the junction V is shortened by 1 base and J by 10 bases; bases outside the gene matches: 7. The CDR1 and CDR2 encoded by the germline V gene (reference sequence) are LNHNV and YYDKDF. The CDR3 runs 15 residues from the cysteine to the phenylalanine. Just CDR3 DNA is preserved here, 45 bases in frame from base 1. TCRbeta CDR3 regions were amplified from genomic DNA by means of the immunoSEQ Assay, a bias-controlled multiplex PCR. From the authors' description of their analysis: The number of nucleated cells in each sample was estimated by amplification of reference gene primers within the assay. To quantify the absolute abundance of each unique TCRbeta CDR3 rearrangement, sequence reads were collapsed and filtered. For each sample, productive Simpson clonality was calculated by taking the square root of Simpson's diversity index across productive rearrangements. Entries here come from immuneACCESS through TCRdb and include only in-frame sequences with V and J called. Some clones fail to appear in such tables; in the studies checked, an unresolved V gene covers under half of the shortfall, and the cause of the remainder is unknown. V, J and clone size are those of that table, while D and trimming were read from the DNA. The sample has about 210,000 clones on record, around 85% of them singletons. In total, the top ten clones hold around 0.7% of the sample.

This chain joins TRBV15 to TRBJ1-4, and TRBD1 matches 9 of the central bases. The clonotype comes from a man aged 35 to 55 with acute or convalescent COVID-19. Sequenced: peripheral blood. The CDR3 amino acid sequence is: CATSRGGDRVAKLFF. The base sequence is TGTGCCACCAGCAGAGGCGGGGACAGGGTAGCAAAACTGTTTTTT. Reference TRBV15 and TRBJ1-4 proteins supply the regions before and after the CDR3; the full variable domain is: DAMVIQNPRYQVTQFGKPVTLSCSQTLNHNVMYWYQQKSSQAPKLLFHYYDKDFNNEADTPDNFQSRRPNTSFCFLDIRSPGLGDTAMYLCATSRGGDRVAKLFFGSGTQLSVL.